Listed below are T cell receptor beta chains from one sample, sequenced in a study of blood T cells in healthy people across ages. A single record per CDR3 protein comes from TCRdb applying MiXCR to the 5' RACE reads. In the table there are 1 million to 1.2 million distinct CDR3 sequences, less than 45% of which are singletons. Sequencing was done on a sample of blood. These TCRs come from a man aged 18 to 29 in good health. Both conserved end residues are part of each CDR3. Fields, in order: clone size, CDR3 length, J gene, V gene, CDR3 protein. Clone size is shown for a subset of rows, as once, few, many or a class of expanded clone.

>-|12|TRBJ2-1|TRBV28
CASYSKYNEQFF
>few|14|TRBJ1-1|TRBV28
CASSLAHRNTEAFF
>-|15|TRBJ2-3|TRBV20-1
CSARLAGGIEGTQYF
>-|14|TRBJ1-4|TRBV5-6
CASSFSGDREKLFF
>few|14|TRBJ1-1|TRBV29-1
CSVARGTEATEAFF
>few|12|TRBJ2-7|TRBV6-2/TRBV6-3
CASTQGGYEQYF
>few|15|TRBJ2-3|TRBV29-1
CSVERTSGGADTQYF
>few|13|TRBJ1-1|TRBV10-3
CAISEAAGTEAFF
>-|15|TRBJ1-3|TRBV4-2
CASSQDEGTGNTIYF
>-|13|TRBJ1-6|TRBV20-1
CSGKRQGYSPLHF
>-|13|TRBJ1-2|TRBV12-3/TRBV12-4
CASSVAMSAGYTF
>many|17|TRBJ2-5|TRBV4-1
CASSQDVYGLYQETQYF
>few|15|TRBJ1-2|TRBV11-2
CASRSLWGAAYGYTF
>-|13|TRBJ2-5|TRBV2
CASSAGGSRTQYF
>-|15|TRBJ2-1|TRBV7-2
CASSLMVAFGNEQFF
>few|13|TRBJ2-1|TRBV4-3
CASSRTRRNEQFF
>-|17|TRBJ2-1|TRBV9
CASSVAKLGTGTHEQFF
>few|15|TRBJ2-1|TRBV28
CASGSNRIPYNEQFF
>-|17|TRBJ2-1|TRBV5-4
CASSLGVGGGTYNEQFF
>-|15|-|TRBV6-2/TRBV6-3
CARSYSTSEGAEQYF
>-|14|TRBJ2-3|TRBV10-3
CAISPSAETDTQYF
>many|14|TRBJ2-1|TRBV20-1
CSAGQRPYYNEQFF
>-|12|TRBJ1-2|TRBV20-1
CSASQSNYGYTF
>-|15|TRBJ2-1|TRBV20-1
CSASAALISYNEQFF
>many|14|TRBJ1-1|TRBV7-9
CASSLALVNTEAFF
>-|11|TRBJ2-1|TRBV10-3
CAISGGTEQFF
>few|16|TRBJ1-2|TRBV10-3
CAISGQTRQGDYGYTF
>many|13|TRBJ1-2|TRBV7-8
CASSLTSGYGYTF
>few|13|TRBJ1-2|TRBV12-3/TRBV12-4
CASRGTGDYGYTF
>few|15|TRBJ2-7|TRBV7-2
CASSLAGAGPYEQYF
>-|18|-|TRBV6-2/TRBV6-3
CASSYGFVAASSYNEQYF
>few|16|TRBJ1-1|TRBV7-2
CASSLVGGNMNTEAFF
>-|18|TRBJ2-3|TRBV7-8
CASSLGVTGATSTDTQYF
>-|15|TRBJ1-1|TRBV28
CASSPNDRRGDEAFF
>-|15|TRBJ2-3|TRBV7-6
CASSLRDRETDTQYF